The rows below give T cell receptor beta chains drawn from one sample of a study of T cells after yellow fever vaccination. TCRdb re-analysed the 5' RACE reads in MiXCR, keeping a single row per CDR3 protein. The sample contains 100,000 to 150,000 distinct CDR3 sequences, roughly 9% of which appear only once. Sequenced material: CD8+ T cells sorted from PBMCs, taken on the day of the yellow fever booster vaccination. Receptors originate from a man between 18 and 29 years old who received the YFV17D yellow fever vaccine. Each CDR3 is given without its conserved first and last residue.

v_gene: TRBV6-5
j_gene: TRBJ2-5
CDR3aa: ASRLWGGHETQY

v_gene: TRBV18
j_gene: TRBJ2-3
CDR3aa: ASSPRDRGPDTQY

v_gene: TRBV6-2/TRBV6-3
j_gene: TRBJ2-7
CDR3aa: ASSPGLVDRGLEQY

v_gene: TRBV20-1
j_gene: TRBJ2-5
CDR3aa: SATNGAQETQY

v_gene: TRBV12-3/TRBV12-4
j_gene: TRBJ2-1
CDR3aa: ASSLLREQF

v_gene: TRBV12-3/TRBV12-4
j_gene: TRBJ1-3
CDR3aa: ATAEQLSSGNTIY

v_gene: TRBV10-2
j_gene: TRBJ2-7
CDR3aa: ASKPLGGYEQY

v_gene: TRBV12-3/TRBV12-4
j_gene: TRBJ2-2
CDR3aa: ASSVSVLLNTGELF

v_gene: TRBV20-1
j_gene: TRBJ2-4
CDR3aa: SAFLSRGSGIRGNIQY

v_gene: TRBV30
j_gene: TRBJ2-7
CDR3aa: AWSQGVLYEQY

v_gene: TRBV7-9
j_gene: TRBJ2-3
CDR3aa: ASSERQGYADTQY

v_gene: TRBV7-2
j_gene: TRBJ2-5
CDR3aa: ASSPSGGLYQETQY

v_gene: TRBV6-5
j_gene: TRBJ2-3
CDR3aa: ASSYSILTDTQY

v_gene: TRBV12-3/TRBV12-4
j_gene: TRBJ2-3
CDR3aa: ASSLFTVGRGTDTQY

v_gene: TRBV12-3/TRBV12-4
j_gene: TRBJ2-1
CDR3aa: ASSRGGDNEQF

v_gene: TRBV4-3
j_gene: TRBJ2-1
CDR3aa: ASSQEVDVDGYNEWVQF

v_gene: TRBV5-1
j_gene: TRBJ1-1
CDR3aa: ASSSRTAGLGTEAF

v_gene: TRBV5-1
j_gene: TRBJ2-1
CDR3aa: ASSLYRGGGAYNEQF

v_gene: TRBV10-3
j_gene: TRBJ1-2
CDR3aa: ATLGPEFNYGYT

v_gene: TRBV12-3/TRBV12-4
j_gene: TRBJ2-1
CDR3aa: ASSLVTPNEQF

v_gene: TRBV4-3
j_gene: TRBJ2-2
CDR3aa: ASSHSGTAGVRGELF

v_gene: TRBV12-3/TRBV12-4
j_gene: TRBJ1-5
CDR3aa: ASSLSSGGQPQH

v_gene: TRBV15
j_gene: TRBJ2-5
CDR3aa: ATSRDGGSQETQY

v_gene: TRBV19
j_gene: TRBJ2-3
CDR3aa: ASSIRGGPDTLY

v_gene: TRBV25-1
j_gene: TRBJ1-5
CDR3aa: ASSTGGQPQH

v_gene: TRBV7-2
j_gene: TRBJ2-2
CDR3aa: ASSLAASGPTGELF

v_gene: TRBV7-3
j_gene: TRBJ2-3
CDR3aa: ASSSTGGQDTQY

v_gene: TRBV15
j_gene: TRBJ1-5
CDR3aa: ATSRGIRGSNQPQH

v_gene: TRBV4-3
j_gene: TRBJ2-2
CDR3aa: ASSQLTGEYTGELF

v_gene: TRBV29-1
j_gene: TRBJ2-3
CDR3aa: SVVPLTSGVTDTQY

v_gene: TRBV2
j_gene: TRBJ2-1
CDR3aa: ASSENRRYEQF

v_gene: TRBV7-9
j_gene: TRBJ2-7
CDR3aa: ASSSRRTRQTSYEQY

v_gene: TRBV4-2
j_gene: TRBJ1-2
CDR3aa: ASSHPWGEGNYGYT

v_gene: TRBV29-1
j_gene: TRBJ1-1
CDR3aa: SVRKGGLEAF

v_gene: TRBV7-9
j_gene: TRBJ1-3
CDR3aa: ASSLVSLSGNTIY

v_gene: TRBV12-3/TRBV12-4
j_gene: TRBJ1-4
CDR3aa: ASSLEAGPATNEKLF

v_gene: TRBV6-4
j_gene: TRBJ2-5
CDR3aa: ASSLIAGAGETQY

v_gene: TRBV12-3/TRBV12-4
j_gene: TRBJ2-6
CDR3aa: ASSFQGAVLT

v_gene: TRBV12-3/TRBV12-4
j_gene: TRBJ2-1
CDR3aa: ASSPRGFSYNEQF

v_gene: TRBV4-2
j_gene: TRBJ2-3
CDR3aa: ASSQDQIQGRPTDTQY

v_gene: TRBV20-1
j_gene: TRBJ2-7
CDR3aa: SAGLAGGLVAYEQY

v_gene: TRBV27
j_gene: TRBJ2-2
CDR3aa: ASSFLGTGELF

v_gene: TRBV5-1
j_gene: TRBJ1-1
CDR3aa: ASSLGRLNTEAF

v_gene: TRBV3-1
j_gene: TRBJ2-3
CDR3aa: ASNSRGSTDTQY

v_gene: TRBV7-9
j_gene: TRBJ2-3
CDR3aa: ASSPSLASTDTQY

v_gene: TRBV20-1
j_gene: TRBJ1-5
CDR3aa: SAKQAGH

v_gene: TRBV29-1
j_gene: TRBJ2-5
CDR3aa: SVEDQPQRGAQETQY

v_gene: TRBV7-8
j_gene: TRBJ2-3
CDR3aa: ASSFVRASAADTDTQY

v_gene: TRBV27
j_gene: TRBJ1-6
CDR3aa: ASSLWGPSYNSPLH

v_gene: TRBV12-3/TRBV12-4
j_gene: TRBJ2-3
CDR3aa: ASRPGTGATDTQY

v_gene: TRBV4-1
j_gene: TRBJ2-5
CDR3aa: ASSHLTSGQETQY

v_gene: TRBV12-3/TRBV12-4
j_gene: TRBJ2-7
CDR3aa: ASSPPDRASAYEQY

v_gene: TRBV9
j_gene: TRBJ1-2
CDR3aa: ASTDDAEHYGYT

v_gene: TRBV7-3
j_gene: TRBJ1-1
CDR3aa: ASSLGVRGTEAF

v_gene: TRBV6-6
j_gene: TRBJ2-7
CDR3aa: ASSHQGGYEQY

v_gene: TRBV29-1
j_gene: TRBJ2-3
CDR3aa: SVGIGGEGDTQY

v_gene: TRBV9
j_gene: TRBJ1-5
CDR3aa: ASSATGFSNQPQH

v_gene: TRBV12-3/TRBV12-4
j_gene: TRBJ2-4
CDR3aa: ASSLSGGAKNIQY

v_gene: TRBV4-1
j_gene: TRBJ2-5
CDR3aa: ASSQGTTGLGETQY

v_gene: TRBV10-3
j_gene: TRBJ2-1
CDR3aa: AIKPSGAANSEQF